Each of the 10 T cell receptor beta chains below was sequenced from the same sample in a study of T cell responses to AZD1222 COVID-19 vaccine. Only in-frame clones appear in the TCRdb table, and some are missing; sequencing was by immunoSEQ multiplex PCR. The repertoire has 120,000 or so clones, roughly 86% of them found once; the top ten carry about 10%. The sample here was peripheral blood, taken on day 0 of AZD1222 vaccination. Receptor source: an adult in good health.

V is TRBV2 and J is TRBJ2-1, with 16 positions matching TRBD2. The CDR3 extends over 17 amino acids. The J segment lost 2 bases and the V segment lost 7 bases, leaving 5 bases of the junction unmatched. Germline V gene sequence: CDR1 SNHLY, CDR2 FYNNEI. CDR3 region: CASTGTSGRAAYNEQFF. The CDR3 nucleotides read TGTGCCAGCACAGGGACTAGCGGGAGGGCTGCCTACAATGAGCAGTTCTTC.

This clone appeared a single time. The chain's CDR3 is CATSRAGGYTF. Written as DNA, the CDR3 is TGTGCCACCAGCAGGGCAGGGGGCTACACCTTC. The V and J genes are TRBV15 and TRBJ1-2; D is perhaps TRBD1 (5 bases). The CDR3 has 11 amino acids. CDR1 is LNHNV, CDR2 YYDKDF, per germline (reference sequence). Trimming pared 3 bases from V and 8 bases from J, leaving 7 bases between. Using reference TRBV15 and TRBJ1-2 for the parts outside the CDR3, the full variable domain is DAMVIQNPRYQVTQFGKPVTLSCSQTLNHNVMYWYQQKSSQAPKLLFHYYDKDFNNEADTPDNFQSRRPNTSFCFLDIRSPGLGDTAMYLCATSRAGGYTFGSGTRLTVV.

This clone was observed a single time. This rearrangement joins TRBV5-1 to TRBJ2-3; 9 bases are a match to TRBD1. This CDR3 has 16 residues. The germline V gene has CDR1 SGHRS and CDR2 YFSETQ. V was clipped by 2 bases and J by 1 base; unmatched bases: 5. The CDR3 region has the DNA TGCGCCAGCAGCTTCCGACAGGGGGTGGGCACAGATACGCAGTATTTT. Amino acids: CASSFRQGVGTDTQYF.

The V call is TRBV19, the J call TRBJ2-3, with 9 positions matching TRBD2. The CDR3 covers 13 residues. Looked up from germline, CDR1 is LNHDA and CDR2 is SQIVND (reference sequence). V dropped 5 bases and J dropped 6; count of bases not matched to a gene: 3. The CDR3 sequence is CASSAGGRDTQYF. DNA of the CDR3: TGTGCCAGTAGTGCGGGGGGGCGCGATACGCAGTATTTT.

Comment on this clone: One end of the junction varies from germline; a read error may be responsible. The J gene is TRBJ1-2, the V gene TRBV29-1; perhaps TRBD1 as D (6 bases). Germline CDR1 reads SQVTM; CDR2 reads ANQGSEA. The CDR3 totals 11 residues. For the CDR3, the DNA is TGCAGCGTTGAAGATCGGGGGCTCCCCGCCTTC. This codes for CSVEDRGLPAF. The whole variable domain, remainder taken from reference TRBV29-1 and TRBJ1-2, is SAVISQKPSRDICQRGTSLTIQCQVDSQVTMMFWYRQQPGQSLTLIATANQGSEATYESGFVIDKFPISRPNLTFSTLTVSNMSPEDSSIYLCSVEDRGLPAFGSGTRLTVV.

The chain recombines TRBV19 with TRBJ1-1, with D unclear. Germline V CDR1 and CDR2: LNHDA, SQIVND (reference sequence). V lost 3 bases and J lost 9, with 11 bases in between. The CDR3 extends over 12 amino acids. The CDR3: CASSIGQRQAFF. Here the CDR3 DNA reads TGTGCCAGTAGTATCGGGCAGAGGCAAGCTTTCTTT.

This rearrangement joins TRBV7-3 to TRBJ1-1; no clear D gene. The CDR3 consists of 12 residues. V was trimmed by 5 bases and J by 7 bases, leaving 11 bases between them. Germline CDR1 SGHTA, CDR2 FQGTGA. CDR3 in amino acids: CASSRIFIEAFF. The CDR3 bases are TGTGCCAGCAGCCGTATTTTTATTGAAGCTTTCTTT.

The rearrangement links TRBV7-2 to TRBJ2-3; either TRBD1 or TRBD2 may fit D (5 bases each). The CDR3 totals 14 residues. Germline CDR1 is SGHTA and CDR2 is FQGNSA. The V end lost 2 bases, the J end lost 8 bases, and 14 bases lay between the germline ends. The CDR3 DNA follows: TGTGCCAGCAGCTTATACGAGCGGCAGGGTACGCAGTATTTT. Its protein product is CASSLYERQGTQYF.

For this clone: Other DNA variants within this sample encode the same CDR3. The rearrangement uses TRBV9 and TRBJ2-7; D uncertain. The V gene's germline CDR1 is SGDLS and CDR2 YYNGEE. The CDR3 contains 13 residues. The germline V and J ends were trimmed by 5 bases and 0 bases, with 9 bases remaining between them. CDR3 nucleotide sequence: TGTGCCAGCAGTCCAGGTCCCTCCTACGAGCAGTACTTC. Protein sequence: CASSPGPSYEQYF.

J is TRBJ2-4 and V is TRBV13, with a weak D call TRBD1 (7 bases). CDR3 size: 15 residues. V was pared by 1 base and J by 2 bases, with 9 bases between. CDR1 is PRHDT and CDR2 is FYEKMQ in the germline V gene (reference sequence). The CDR3: CASSLAGGSKNIQYF. The CDR3 DNA reads as TGTGCCAGCAGCTTAGCAGGGGGGTCCAAAAACATTCAGTACTTC. Drawing the rest from reference TRBV13 and TRBJ2-4, the complete variable domain is AAGVIQSPRHLIKEKRETATLKCYPIPRHDTVYWYQQGPGQDPQFLISFYEKMQSDKGSIPDRFSAQQFSDYHSELNMSSLELGDSALYFCASSLAGGSKNIQYFGAGTRLSVL.